These 6 T cell receptor beta chains were all obtained from the same sample, sequenced in a study of blood T cells in healthy people across ages. PCR was performed a second time for roughly 7 to 12 cycles using a sample-barcoded 5' primer and a J-beta primer mix. One entry per CDR3 protein, called by TCRdb with MiXCR from the 5' RACE reads. Altogether roughly 1,000,000 distinct CDR3 sequences are present, roughly 24% being singletons, with the ten largest covering about 0.8%. The same sample was also used in a study of T cells of mothers and their children.

Sample: blood. Receptor source: a girl aged 2 to 10 in good health.

V is TRBV24-1 and J is TRBJ1-2, with TRBD1 as a possible D gene (5 bases). This CDR3 has 13 residues. CDR1 and CDR2 (germline): KGHDR, SFDVKD. V was clipped by 12 bases and J by 6 bases, with 19 bases between them. In DNA, the CDR3 is TGTGCCCCCAAAGGAGGGGACGCGGATGGCTACACCTTC. This sequence encodes CAPKGGDADGYTF.

The chain uses TRBV4-2 and TRBJ1-2; 9 bases map to TRBD1. The CDR3 length is 14 residues. V lost 5 bases and J lost 7; bases outside the gene matches: 8. Germline-derived CDR1 and CDR2 are LGHNA and YNFKEQ. CDR3: CASSTRQGGSGYTF. The CDR3, as DNA: TGTGCCAGCAGCACTCGACAGGGGGGCTCTGGCTACACCTTC.

This clonotype was seen many times. The chain combines TRBV20-1 with TRBJ2-7; 9 bases line up with TRBD2. Trimming removed 5 bases from V and 2 bases from J; junction bases left unmatched: 7. From germline, CDR1 is DFQATT and CDR2 SNEGSKA (reference sequence). The CDR3 is made up of 14 amino acids. The CDR3 region has the DNA TGCAGTGCTGAAGAGCGGGAGGCCCCCTACGAGCAGTACTTC. It yields the protein CSAEEREAPYEQYF.

There are a few counts of this clonotype. The V and J genes are TRBV28 and TRBJ2-5; 7 bases agree with TRBD1. Per germline, CDR1 MDHEN and CDR2 SYDVKM. V shed 7 bases, J shed 2 bases, and the junction held 7 bases outside the gene matches. CDR3 length: 14 residues. CDR3 residues: CASTRQGVQETQYF. The CDR3 bases are TGTGCCAGCACCAGGCAGGGGGTGCAAGAGACCCAGTACTTC. Drawing the rest from reference TRBV28 and TRBJ2-5, the complete variable domain is DVKVTQSSRYLVKRTGEKVFLECVQDMDHENMFWYRQDPGLGLRLIYFSYDVKMKEKGDIPEGYSVSREKKERFSLILESASTNQTSMYLCASTRQGVQETQYFGPGTRLLVL.

The genes are TRBV5-6 and TRBJ2-7, with a weak D call TRBD1 (6 bases). Deletions cut 5 bases from V and 1 base from J, with 16 bases between. In germline, CDR1 is SGHDT, CDR2 YYEEEE. CDR3 length: 15 residues. CDR3 protein: CASSSTRDISYEQYF. The CDR3 bases are TGTGCCAGCAGTTCTACCCGGGACATATCCTACGAGCAGTACTTC.

This clonotype was detected only a few times. The rearrangement uses TRBV5-1 and TRBJ2-1; 8 bases agree with TRBD1. The CDR3 is 19 residues long. J was trimmed by 4 bases and V by 0 bases; bases with no gene match: 15. Germline V CDR1 and CDR2: SGHRS, YFSETQ. CDR3 region: CASSLVPSPQGELYNEQFF. The CDR3 nucleotides read TGCGCCAGCAGCTTGGTTCCTTCCCCACAGGGGGAGCTTTACAATGAGCAGTTCTTC.